These T cell receptor beta chains were read from a single sample in a study of cytomegalovirus exposure and HLA in healthy donors. Assay: immunoSEQ multiplex PCR; the TCRdb copy retains only in-frame clones and omits some. The sample has 95,000 to 150,000 clones; roughly 80% are singletons. The specimen was PBMCs. Source of these receptors: a woman aged 40 to 55 in good health and CMV-seropositive. Each CDR3 is given with its conserved first and last residue. Each record gives: V gene, J gene, D gene, clone size, CDR3 protein, CDR3 DNA. D genes are given only for firm matches. Rows may omit the clone size; those that give it use once, few, many or a size class.

V gene: TRBV13
J gene: TRBJ2-1
D gene: TRBD1
clone size: .
CDR3 protein: CASSLVGTGWFKEQFF
CDR3 DNA: TGTGCCAGCAGCTTAGTGGGGACAGGGTGGTTTAAGGAGCAGTTCTTC

V gene: TRBV7-8
J gene: TRBJ2-7
D gene: TRBD2
clone size: .
CDR3 protein: CASSFLAAKNYEQYF
CDR3 DNA: TGTGCCAGCAGCTTCCTAGCGGCGAAGAACTACGAGCAGTACTTC

V gene: TRBV19
J gene: TRBJ1-5
D gene: .
clone size: few
CDR3 protein: CASSMRFGADRIKPQHF
CDR3 DNA: TGTGCCAGTAGTATGAGGTTCGGTGCAGATCGGATCAAGCCCCAGCATTTT

V gene: TRBV5-4
J gene: TRBJ2-7
D gene: TRBD2
clone size: .
CDR3 protein: CASSAASGIQHEQYF
CDR3 DNA: TGTGCCAGCAGCGCCGCTAGCGGGATACAGCACGAGCAGTACTTC

V gene: TRBV7-5
J gene: TRBJ2-7
D gene: .
clone size: .
CDR3 protein: CVRSQRDSYEQYF
CDR3 DNA: TGTGTCAGAAGCCAGCGGGACTCCTACGAGCAGTACTTC

V gene: TRBV5-6
J gene: TRBJ2-7
D gene: TRBD1
clone size: .
CDR3 protein: CASSLVLGQVYEQYF
CDR3 DNA: TGTGCCAGCAGCTTGGTTTTGGGACAGGTCTACGAGCAGTACTTC

V gene: TRBV7-8
J gene: TRBJ1-1
D gene: .
clone size: once
CDR3 protein: CASSSWTARGEAFF
CDR3 DNA: TGTGCCAGCAGTTCCTGGACAGCCCGGGGTGAAGCTTTCTTT

V gene: TRBV7-8
J gene: TRBJ2-3
D gene: TRBD2
clone size: .
CDR3 protein: CASSPRTSGVSTDTQYF
CDR3 DNA: TGTGCCAGCAGCCCAAGGACTAGCGGGGTTAGCACAGATACGCAGTATTTT

V gene: TRBV4-3
J gene: TRBJ1-1
D gene: TRBD1
clone size: .
CDR3 protein: CASRKGQGASTEAFF
CDR3 DNA: TGCGCCAGCAGAAAGGGACAGGGGGCGTCGACTGAAGCTTTCTTT

V gene: TRBV18
J gene: TRBJ2-1
D gene: TRBD1
clone size: .
CDR3 protein: CASSPPGQGSHEQFF
CDR3 DNA: TGTGCCAGCTCACCACCGGGACAGGGGAGCCATGAGCAGTTCTTC

V gene: TRBV29-1
J gene: TRBJ1-1
D gene: .
clone size: .
CDR3 protein: CSVWGGGREPEAFF
CDR3 DNA: TGCAGCGTTTGGGGCGGAGGGCGAGAACCTGAAGCTTTCTTT

V gene: TRBV6-4
J gene: TRBJ2-2
D gene: TRBD1
clone size: .
CDR3 protein: CASRNRGYAGELFF
CDR3 DNA: TGTGCCAGCAGGAACAGGGGGTATGCCGGGGAGCTGTTTTTT

V gene: TRBV7-9
J gene: TRBJ2-7
D gene: TRBD2
clone size: .
CDR3 protein: CASSLYVGLAGTYEQYF
CDR3 DNA: TGTGCCAGCAGCTTATATGTGGGACTAGCGGGGACCTACGAGCAGTACTTC

V gene: TRBV6-6
J gene: TRBJ2-7
D gene: .
clone size: .
CDR3 protein: CASSASLFEQYF
CDR3 DNA: TGTGCCAGCAGTGCTAGTCTGTTCGAGCAGTACTTC

V gene: TRBV30
J gene: TRBJ1-6
D gene: .
clone size: .
CDR3 protein: CAWSVTITRTVNSPLHF
CDR3 DNA: TGTGCCTGGAGTGTTACCATCACGAGGACAGTGAATTCACCCCTCCACTTT

V gene: TRBV27
J gene: TRBJ2-1
D gene: TRBD2
clone size: .
CDR3 protein: CASSPGTSGSPYNEQFF
CDR3 DNA: TGTGCCAGCAGTCCCGGGACTAGCGGATCCCCTTACAATGAGCAGTTCTTC

V gene: TRBV4-3
J gene: TRBJ2-7
D gene: TRBD2
clone size: .
CDR3 protein: CASSQGPSGSYEQYF
CDR3 DNA: TGCGCCAGCAGCCAAGGGCCTAGCGGGAGCTACGAGCAGTACTTC

V gene: TRBV27
J gene: TRBJ2-7
D gene: .
clone size: once
CDR3 protein: CASSPSGDILPYEQYF
CDR3 DNA: TGTGCCAGCAGTCCTTCTGGGGACATCCTTCCCTACGAGCAGTACTTC

V gene: TRBV25-1
J gene: TRBJ2-7
D gene: TRBD1
clone size: few
CDR3 protein: CASSETGGDYEQYF
CDR3 DNA: TGTGCCAGCAGTGAGACAGGGGGAGACTACGAGCAGTACTTC

V gene: TRBV30
J gene: TRBJ1-1
D gene: TRBD1
clone size: .
CDR3 protein: CAWSPPGQKAFF
CDR3 DNA: TGTGCCTGGAGTCCACCGGGACAGAAAGCTTTCTTT

V gene: TRBV12-1
J gene: TRBJ2-2
D gene: .
clone size: once
CDR3 protein: CASSMGLAGGRGTGELFF
CDR3 DNA: TGTGCCAGCAGCATGGGACTAGCGGGAGGGAGGGGGACCGGGGAGCTGTTTTTT

V gene: TRBV10-2
J gene: TRBJ2-2
D gene: .
clone size: .
CDR3 protein: CASSDEGDRGTGELFF
CDR3 DNA: TGCGCCAGCAGTGATGAAGGAGATAGAGGGACCGGGGAGCTGTTTTTT

V gene: TRBV5-1
J gene: TRBJ1-5
D gene: TRBD1
clone size: .
CDR3 protein: CASRPGTGVQPQHF
CDR3 DNA: TGCGCCAGCAGGCCCGGGACAGGGGTTCAGCCCCAGCATTTT

V gene: TRBV12-5
J gene: TRBJ2-5
D gene: TRBD2
clone size: .
CDR3 protein: CASGLGLAEQETQYF
CDR3 DNA: TGTGCTAGTGGCCTGGGACTAGCGGAGCAAGAGACCCAGTACTTC

V gene: TRBV6-1
J gene: TRBJ2-3
D gene: .
clone size: .
CDR3 protein: CASSLRTVAEDTQYF
CDR3 DNA: TGTGCCAGCAGTCTAAGAACAGTCGCTGAAGATACGCAGTATTTT

V gene: TRBV5-4
J gene: TRBJ2-5
D gene: .
clone size: .
CDR3 protein: CASSLVGVGETQYF
CDR3 DNA: TGTGCCAGCAGCTTGGTAGGGGTAGGGGAGACCCAGTACTTC

V gene: TRBV7-9
J gene: TRBJ1-1
D gene: .
clone size: .
CDR3 protein: CASSLGPLEAFF
CDR3 DNA: TGTGCCAGCAGCTTAGGTCCACTTGAAGCTTTCTTT

V gene: TRBV9
J gene: TRBJ1-1
D gene: TRBD1
clone size: .
CDR3 protein: CASSVAETGGAFF
CDR3 DNA: TGTGCCAGCAGCGTAGCTGAGACAGGGGGGGCTTTCTTT

V gene: TRBV5-1
J gene: TRBJ2-1
D gene: .
clone size: .
CDR3 protein: CASSLSWDNYEQFF
CDR3 DNA: TGCGCCAGCAGCTTAAGTTGGGACAATTATGAGCAGTTCTTC

V gene: TRBV7-9
J gene: TRBJ1-5
D gene: TRBD1
clone size: few
CDR3 protein: CASSWGTGGRNQPQHF
CDR3 DNA: TGTGCCAGCAGCTGGGGGACAGGGGGTCGGAATCAGCCCCAGCATTTT

V gene: TRBV9
J gene: TRBJ1-1
D gene: .
clone size: .
CDR3 protein: CASSVVTGSYTEAFF
CDR3 DNA: TGTGCCAGCAGCGTCGTGACAGGTTCGTACACTGAAGCTTTCTTT

V gene: TRBV11-2
J gene: TRBJ2-7
D gene: TRBD1
clone size: .
CDR3 protein: CASSLGRTGSGGEQYF
CDR3 DNA: TGTGCCAGCAGCTTAGGGAGGACAGGTTCTGGTGGCGAGCAGTACTTC

V gene: TRBV19
J gene: TRBJ1-5
D gene: .
clone size: .
CDR3 protein: CASTGSNQPQHF
CDR3 DNA: TGTGCCAGCACAGGTAGCAATCAGCCCCAGCATTTT

V gene: TRBV7-9
J gene: TRBJ2-7
D gene: TRBD2
clone size: few
CDR3 protein: CASSRTSIYEQYF
CDR3 DNA: TGTGCCAGCAGCCGGACTAGTATTTACGAGCAGTACTTC

V gene: TRBV15
J gene: TRBJ1-1
D gene: TRBD1
clone size: .
CDR3 protein: CATSRVRDSPEAFF
CDR3 DNA: TGTGCCACCAGCAGAGTTCGGGACAGCCCTGAAGCTTTCTTT